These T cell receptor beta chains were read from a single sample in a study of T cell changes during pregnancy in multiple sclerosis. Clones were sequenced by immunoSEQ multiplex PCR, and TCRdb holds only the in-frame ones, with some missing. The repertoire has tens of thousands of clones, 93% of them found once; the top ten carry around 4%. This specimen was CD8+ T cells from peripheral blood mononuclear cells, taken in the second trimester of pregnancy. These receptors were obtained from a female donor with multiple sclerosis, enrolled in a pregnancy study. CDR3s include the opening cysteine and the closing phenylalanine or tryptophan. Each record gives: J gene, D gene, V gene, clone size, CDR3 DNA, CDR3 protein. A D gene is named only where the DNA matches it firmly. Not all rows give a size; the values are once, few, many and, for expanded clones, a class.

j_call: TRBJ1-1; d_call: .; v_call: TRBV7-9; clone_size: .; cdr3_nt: TGTGCCAGCAGCGTACCGGGGTTGAACACTGAAGCTTTCTTT; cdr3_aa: CASSVPGLNTEAFF
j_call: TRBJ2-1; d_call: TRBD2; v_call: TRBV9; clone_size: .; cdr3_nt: TGTGCCAGCAGCACGGGACTAGCGGCCTCCAATGAGCAGTTCTTC; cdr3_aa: CASSTGLAASNEQFF
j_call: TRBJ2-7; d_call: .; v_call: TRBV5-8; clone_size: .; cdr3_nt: TGTGCCAGCAGCTCGCGACAGGACTACGAGCAGTACTTC; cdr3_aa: CASSSRQDYEQYF
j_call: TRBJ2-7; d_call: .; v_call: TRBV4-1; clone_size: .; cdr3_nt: TGCGCCAGCAGCCAAGATTTACAACAGTCCTACGAGCAGTACTTC; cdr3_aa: CASSQDLQQSYEQYF
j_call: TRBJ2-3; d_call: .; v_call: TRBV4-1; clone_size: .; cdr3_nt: TGCGCCAGCAGCCACCCCGGGGGCACAGATACGCAGTATTTT; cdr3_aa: CASSHPGGTDTQYF
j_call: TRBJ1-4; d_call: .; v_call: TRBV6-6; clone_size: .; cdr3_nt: TGTGCCAGCCGACATGCAACTAATGAAAAACTGTTTTTT; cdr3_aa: CASRHATNEKLFF
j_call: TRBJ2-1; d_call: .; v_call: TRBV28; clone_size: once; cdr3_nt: TGTGCCAGCAGTAGGTTAGGGGGCTCCTACAATGAGCAGTTCTTC; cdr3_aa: CASSRLGGSYNEQFF
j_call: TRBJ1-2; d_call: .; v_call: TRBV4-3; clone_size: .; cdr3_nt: TGCGCCAGCAGCCAAGGAGCGGGGTATGGCTACACCTTC; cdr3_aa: CASSQGAGYGYTF
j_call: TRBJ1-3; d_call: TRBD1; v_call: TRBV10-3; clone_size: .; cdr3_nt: TGTGCCATCCGGAGTTTGACAGGGCCCTCTGGAAACACCATATATTTT; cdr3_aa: CAIRSLTGPSGNTIYF
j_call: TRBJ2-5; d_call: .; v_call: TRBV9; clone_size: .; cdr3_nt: TGTGCCAGCAGCGTAGCTCTGCGGCAAGAGACCCAGTACTTC; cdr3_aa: CASSVALRQETQYF
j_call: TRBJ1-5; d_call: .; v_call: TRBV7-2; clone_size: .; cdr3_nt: TGTGCCAGCAGCGTATATCAGGGGAGCCCCCAGCATTTT; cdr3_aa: CASSVYQGSPQHF
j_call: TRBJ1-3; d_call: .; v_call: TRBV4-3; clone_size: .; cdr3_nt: TGCGCCAGCAGCCAAGAATACCGGGAAAAGACTGGAAACACCATATATTTT; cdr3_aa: CASSQEYREKTGNTIYF
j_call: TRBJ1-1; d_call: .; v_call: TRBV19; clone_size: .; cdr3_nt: TGTGCCAGTAGTGGGGAGGGGAGGACTGAAGCTTTCTTT; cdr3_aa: CASSGEGRTEAFF
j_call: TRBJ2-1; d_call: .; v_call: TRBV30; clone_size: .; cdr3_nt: TGTGCCTCCCGGGGGACCCACTCCTACAATGAGCAGTTCTTC; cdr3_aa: CASRGTHSYNEQFF
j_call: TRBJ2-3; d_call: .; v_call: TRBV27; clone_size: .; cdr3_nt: TGTGCCAGCAGTTTAGATTCAGGGGGGACAGATACGCAGTATTTT; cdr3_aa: CASSLDSGGTDTQYF
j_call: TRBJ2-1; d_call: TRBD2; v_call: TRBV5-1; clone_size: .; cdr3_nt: TGCGCCAGCAGGAGCGGGGGGGGGTTGGATGAGCAGTTCTTC; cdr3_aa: CASRSGGGLDEQFF
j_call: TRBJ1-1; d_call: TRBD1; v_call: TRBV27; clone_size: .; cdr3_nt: TGTGCCAGCAGCAGGGGGGTGAACACTGAAGCTTTCTTT; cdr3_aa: CASSRGVNTEAFF
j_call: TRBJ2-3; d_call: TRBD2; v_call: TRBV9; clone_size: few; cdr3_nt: TGTGCCAGCCGGGGTCAGCGGGGGGGCGCAGATACGCAGTATTTT; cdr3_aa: CASRGQRGGADTQYF
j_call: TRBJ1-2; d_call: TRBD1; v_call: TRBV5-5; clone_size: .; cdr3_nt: TGTGCCAGCAGCTTGGCTAGGACAGGGAAGGACTATGGCTACACCTTC; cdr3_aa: CASSLARTGKDYGYTF
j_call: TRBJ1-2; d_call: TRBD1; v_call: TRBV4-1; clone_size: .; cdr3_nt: TGCGCCAGCAGCCTTCGGACAGGGGAGGACTATGGCTACACCTTC; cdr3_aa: CASSLRTGEDYGYTF
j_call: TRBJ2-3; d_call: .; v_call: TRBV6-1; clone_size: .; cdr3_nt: TGTGCCAGCAGTGAAAGCCGGGACTCGTTAAGCACAGATACGCAGTATTTT; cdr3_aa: CASSESRDSLSTDTQYF
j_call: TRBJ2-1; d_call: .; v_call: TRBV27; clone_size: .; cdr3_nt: TGTGCCAGCAGTTTAGGAGGTAATGAGCAGTTCTTC; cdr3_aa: CASSLGGNEQFF
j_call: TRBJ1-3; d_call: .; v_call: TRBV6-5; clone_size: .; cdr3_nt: TGTGCCAGCAAACCGGTTCAGGGATCCGGAAACACCATATATTTT; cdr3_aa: CASKPVQGSGNTIYF
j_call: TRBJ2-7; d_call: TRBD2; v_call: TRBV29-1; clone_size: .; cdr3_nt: TGCAGCGTTGCCGGGACTAGCGGGAGTCAGGGCTACGAGCAGTACTTC; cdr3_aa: CSVAGTSGSQGYEQYF
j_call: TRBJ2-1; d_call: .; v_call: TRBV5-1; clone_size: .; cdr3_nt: TGCGCCAGCAGCTTGTTTGCGGGAAATTACAATGAGCAGTTCTTC; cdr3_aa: CASSLFAGNYNEQFF
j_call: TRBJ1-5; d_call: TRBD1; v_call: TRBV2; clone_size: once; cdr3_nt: TGTGCCAGCACCCTTGGGTCAGGGGGCTGGCAGCCCCAGCATTTT; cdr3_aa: CASTLGSGGWQPQHF
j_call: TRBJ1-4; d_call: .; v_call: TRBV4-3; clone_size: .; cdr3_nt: TGCGCCAGCAGCCAAGAGCGAAAGGGGGCTAATGAAAAACTGTTTTTT; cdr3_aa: CASSQERKGANEKLFF
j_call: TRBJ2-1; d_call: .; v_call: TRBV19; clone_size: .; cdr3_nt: TGTGCCAGTAGCCAGGGTTATGTGGATGAGCAGTTCTTC; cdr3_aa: CASSQGYVDEQFF
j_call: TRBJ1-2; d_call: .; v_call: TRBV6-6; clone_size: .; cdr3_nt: TGTGCCTCCACTCCGGGCTATGGCTACACCTTC; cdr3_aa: CASTPGYGYTF
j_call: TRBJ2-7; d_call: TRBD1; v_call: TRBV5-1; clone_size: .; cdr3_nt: TGCGCCAGCAGCCACCCGACCGGGACAGGGGACCTCAGCTCCTACGAGCAGTACTTC; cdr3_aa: CASSHPTGTGDLSSYEQYF
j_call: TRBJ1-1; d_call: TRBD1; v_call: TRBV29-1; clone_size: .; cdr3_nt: TGCAGCGTTGGGGAACCGGGACAGGGGCCCCAAACCTTCACTGAAGCTTTCTTT; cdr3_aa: CSVGEPGQGPQTFTEAFF
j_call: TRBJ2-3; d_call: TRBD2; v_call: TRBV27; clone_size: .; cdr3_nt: TGTGCCAGCAGTCCTCGGACTAGCGGCCCTACAGATACGCAGTATTTT; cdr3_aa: CASSPRTSGPTDTQYF
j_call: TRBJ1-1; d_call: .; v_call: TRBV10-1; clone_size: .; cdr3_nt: TGCGCCAGCAGTGAGGGCTCCTTGGAAGCTTTCTTT; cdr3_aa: CASSEGSLEAFF
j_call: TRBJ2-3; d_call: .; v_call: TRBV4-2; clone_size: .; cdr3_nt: TGTGCCAGCAGCCAAGATCCACTAGCCACAGATACGCAGTATTTT; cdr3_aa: CASSQDPLATDTQYF
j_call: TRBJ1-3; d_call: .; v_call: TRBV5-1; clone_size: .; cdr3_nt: TGCGCCAGCAGCTTGGGGGCAGACTCTGGAAACACCATATATTTT; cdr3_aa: CASSLGADSGNTIYF
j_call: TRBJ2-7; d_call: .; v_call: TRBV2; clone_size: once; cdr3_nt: TGTGCCAGCCTTGACAGGTTTCGGGAGCAGTACTTC; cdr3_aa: CASLDRFREQYF
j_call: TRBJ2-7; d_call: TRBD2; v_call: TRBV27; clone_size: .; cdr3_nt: TGTGCCAGCAGTTCACTACCTAGCGGGAGGATCAACGAGCAGTACTTC; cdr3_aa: CASSSLPSGRINEQYF
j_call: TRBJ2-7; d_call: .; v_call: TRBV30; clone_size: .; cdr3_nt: TGTGCCTGGAGTTGGGGGCTGACCTACGAGCAGTACTTC; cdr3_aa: CAWSWGLTYEQYF
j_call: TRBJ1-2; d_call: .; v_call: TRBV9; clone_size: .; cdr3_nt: TGTGCCAGCAGTACAGCTGCCTATGGCTACACCTTC; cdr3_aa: CASSTAAYGYTF